These 32 T cell receptor beta chains came from one sample sequenced in a study of cytomegalovirus exposure and HLA in healthy donors. This PCR relied on a set of 60 Vbeta primers and 13 Jbeta primers. TCRdb keeps only in-frame clones here, not all; method: immunoSEQ multiplex PCR. The repertoire table contains 80,000 to 95,000 clones. Sequencing used PBMCs. The receptors derive from a man aged 50 or older in good health and CMV-seropositive.

V usage is TRBV30 and J usage is TRBJ1-1; D not certain. The V end lost 3 bases, the J end lost 10 bases, and 12 bases lay between the germline ends. Per germline, CDR1 GTSNPN and CDR2 SVGIG (reference sequence). This CDR3 has 11 amino acids. The CDR3 is CAWSLVRGAFF. As DNA, the CDR3 is TGTGCCTGGAGCCTTGTACGGGGAGCTTTCTTT.

V and J are TRBV2 and TRBJ2-1, with D uncertain. The V gene lost 7 bases and the J gene lost 0 bases, with 13 bases spanning the gap. CDR3 size: 15 residues. The germline V gene has CDR1 SNHLY and CDR2 FYNNEI. The CDR3 loop reads CASTLGVHSYNEQFF. DNA for the CDR3: TGTGCCAGCACTCTAGGCGTGCACTCCTACAATGAGCAGTTCTTC.

The rearrangement uses TRBV18 and TRBJ2-2; perhaps TRBD2 as D (6 bases). The CDR3 contains 16 residues. Germline CDR1 and CDR2: KGHSH and LQKENI. V was cut by 3 bases and J by 4 bases, with 15 bases left in between. CDR3 sequence: CASSPDRGLATGELFF. The CDR3 DNA reads TGTGCCAGCTCACCCGACCGGGGACTCGCCACCGGGGAGCTGTTTTTT.

The V gene is TRBV5-1, the J gene TRBJ2-1; TRBD2 aligns across 10 bases. CDR1 is SGHRS and CDR2 is YFSETQ in the germline V gene. Germline trimming cut 5 bases from V and 4 bases from J; bases unmatched to any gene: 18. CDR3 length equals 19 residues. CDR3 DNA: TGCGCCAGCAGTTCTGGACTAGCGGCCCTTTCTTACCTTTACAATGAGCAGTTCTTC. It codes for CASSSGLAALSYLYNEQFF.

The chain couples TRBV27 to TRBJ2-7, with TRBD2 identical over 7 bases. Germline CDR1 and CDR2: MNHEY and SMNVEV (reference sequence). The V segment lost 3 bases and the J segment 7 bases; nucleotides outside the gene matches: 9. The CDR3 is made up of 14 amino acids. The CDR3: CASSLGTTRWEQYF. Written as DNA, the CDR3 is TGTGCCAGCAGTTTGGGGACTACCCGTTGGGAGCAGTACTTC.

This chain connects TRBV5-1 to TRBJ2-7, with D maybe TRBD2 (5 bases). The germline gives CDR1 SGHRS, CDR2 YFSETQ. V lost 9 bases and J lost 10, with 14 bases in between. The CDR3 covers 10 residues. The CDR3 loop is CATRNGVQYV. DNA for the CDR3: TGCGCCACTCGCAACGGGGTACAGTACGTC.

V is TRBV7-9 and J is TRBJ2-2, with D uncertain. Trimming pared 3 bases from V and 8 bases from J, leaving 4 bases between. Germline CDR1 is SEHNR and CDR2 is FQNEAQ (reference sequence). The CDR3 loop spans 11 amino acids. The CDR3 is CASSFLGELFF. CDR3 coding DNA: TGTGCCAGCAGCTTTCTAGGGGAGCTGTTTTTT. The entire variable domain, with the rest obtained from reference TRBV7-9 and TRBJ2-2, is as follows: DTGVSQNPRHKITKRGQNVTFRCDPISEHNRLYWYRQTLGQGPEFLTYFQNEAQLEKSRLLSDRFSAERPKGSFSTLEIQRTEQGDSAMYLCASSFLGELFFGEGSRLTVL.

The chain has TRBV9 and TRBJ2-1; TRBD2 agrees at 15 bases. The germline V gene has CDR1 SGDLS and CDR2 YYNGEE. V was pared by 4 bases and J by 1 base, with 6 bases of the junction left unmatched. CDR3 length: 18 residues. CDR3 coding DNA: TGTGCCAGCAGCCCCGGACTAGCGGGAGGGGATTCCTACAATGAGCAGTTCTTC. This translates into CASSPGLAGGDSYNEQFF. Variable domain in full (rest from reference TRBV9 and TRBJ2-1): DSGVTQTPKHLITATGQRVTLRCSPRSGDLSVYWYQQSLDQGLQFLIQYYNGEERAKGNILERFSAQQFPDLHSELNLSSLELGDSALYFCASSPGLAGGDSYNEQFFGPGTRLTVL.

The rearrangement uses TRBV6-4 and TRBJ2-3; the D is unclear. The CDR3 is 15 amino acids. V was trimmed by 2 bases and J by 0 bases, leaving 9 bases between them. Germline values: CDR1 MRHNA, CDR2 SNTAGT. The CDR3 reads CASSDGEASTDTQYF. CDR3 DNA: TGTGCCAGCAGTGACGGTGAAGCTAGCACAGATACGCAGTATTTT.

The chain links TRBV2 to TRBJ1-2, with D perhaps TRBD1 (6 bases). Germline values: CDR1 SNHLY, CDR2 FYNNEI. Trimming left V 8 bases short and J 7 bases short, with 17 bases between. The CDR3 is 13 amino acids. The CDR3 nucleotides read TGTGCCAGCTCCGAGGGGGGGACGGGTGGCTACACCTTC. Protein product: CASSEGGTGGYTF.

The chain employs TRBV11-3 and TRBJ2-7; 9 bases line up with TRBD2. V was pared by 1 base and J by 7 bases, with 11 bases of the junction left unmatched. This CDR3 contains 16 residues. CDR1 SGHNT and CDR2 YENEEA come from the germline V gene. The CDR3 region is CASSLGGGSGRYEQYF. The DNA of the CDR3 is TGTGCCAGCAGCTTAGGCGGGGGTAGCGGGAGATATGAGCAGTACTTC.

About this clone itself: The same CDR3 is also encoded by other DNA sequences in this sample. CDR3 in DNA: TGCGCCAGCAGCCACGGATACCACTCCGGGAGGAACACCATATATTTT. Translated: CASSHGYHSGRNTIYF. The gene calls are TRBV4-3 and TRBJ1-3, with D uncertain. Between the trimmed V and J ends, which lost 3 bases and 7 bases, there was a span of 19 bases. Germline lookup yields CDR1 LGHNA and CDR2 YSLEER. There are 16 residues in the CDR3.

The chain is built from TRBV7-6 and TRBJ2-7; 7 nucleotides align to TRBD2. V gave up 1 base and J gave up 1 base; unmatched junction bases: 4. CDR1 and CDR2 from the germline V gene are SGHVS and FNYEAQ. This CDR3 has 15 residues. The CDR3 coding sequence is TGTGCCAGCAGCTTAGGGGCGGGAGCTTCCTACGAGCAGTACTTC. Protein: CASSLGAGASYEQYF.

This chain uses TRBV4-2 with TRBJ1-1; 7 bases agree with TRBD1. The V and J ends lost 1 base and 4 bases, in that order; junction bases with no gene match: 12. The V gene's germline CDR1 is LGHNA and CDR2 YNFKEQ. CDR3 length equals 17 residues. This CDR3 is CASSQVILNRGSTEAFF. In nucleotides, the CDR3 is TGTGCCAGCAGCCAAGTTATCTTGAACAGGGGATCCACTGAAGCTTTCTTT.

This rearrangement joins TRBV27 to TRBJ2-7; D possibly corresponds to TRBD1 (5 bases). The V end was cut by 6 bases, the J end by 3 bases, with 27 bases between. The CDR3 spans 18 residues. Germline lookup yields CDR1 MNHEY and CDR2 SMNVEV (reference sequence). The DNA of the CDR3 is TGTGCCAGCAGACGAATTCCGAATTGGGTGGGGCTAAGCTACGAGCAGTACTTC. Translating it yields CASRRIPNWVGLSYEQYF.

The DNA of the CDR3 is TGTGCCAGCAGCTTACTAGGGGCTGGAAACACCATATATTTT. Amino acid sequence: CASSLLGAGNTIYF. The V gene is TRBV7-9, the J gene TRBJ1-3, with D possibly TRBD1 on 5 matching bases. This CDR3 is 14 amino acids long. Looked up from germline, CDR1 is SEHNR and CDR2 is FQNEAQ (reference sequence). With 2 bases removed from V and 2 bases from J, the gap between germline ends came to 7 bases. Using reference TRBV7-9 and TRBJ1-3 for the parts outside the CDR3, the full variable domain is DTGVSQNPRHKITKRGQNVTFRCDPISEHNRLYWYRQTLGQGPEFLTYFQNEAQLEKSRLLSDRFSAERPKGSFSTLEIQRTEQGDSAMYLCASSLLGAGNTIYFGEGSWLTVV.

This rearrangement joins TRBV5-6 to TRBJ2-7; 9 bases align to TRBD2. CDR1 and CDR2 (germline): SGHDT, YYEEEE. Trimming at V came to 4 bases and at J to 0 bases, leaving 5 bases not matched to a gene. The CDR3 sequence is 15 residues long. The CDR3 loop reads CASSRGLASSYEQYV. CDR3 coding DNA: TGTGCCAGCAGCCGGGGACTAGCAAGCTCCTACGAGCAGTACGTC.

This chain uses TRBV4-2 with TRBJ1-2, with D unresolved. This CDR3 has 14 amino acids. V lost 2 bases, J lost 8 bases, and 15 bases lay in between. The germline V gene encodes CDR1 LGHNA and CDR2 YNFKEQ. The CDR3 sequence: CASSQTSTLRGYTF. In DNA form, the CDR3 reads TGTGCCAGCAGCCAAACTAGTACATTACGGGGCTACACCTTC.

The chain employs TRBV7-9 and TRBJ1-5; 9 nucleotides match TRBD1. The CDR3 contains 15 residues. V gave up 5 bases and J gave up 6 bases; unmatched junction bases: 8. CDR1 SEHNR and CDR2 FQNEAQ come from the germline V gene (reference sequence). CDR3 coding DNA: TGTGCCAGCAGCGTCACAGGGGGCATGCGTCAGCCCCAGCATTTT. Protein: CASSVTGGMRQPQHF.

The V call is TRBV7-2, the J call TRBJ2-3; possible D gene TRBD2, 6 bases. CDR1 is SGHTA, CDR2 FQGNSA, per germline. Trimming took 1 base from V and 0 from J, leaving 17 bases between them. The CDR3 contains 18 residues. The CDR3 DNA follows: TGTGCCAGCAGCTTAGTTTGGCGGGGCGGACGCAGCACAGATACGCAGTATTTT. Its protein is CASSLVWRGGRSTDTQYF.

The rearrangement joins TRBV7-3 to TRBJ1-5; D might be TRBD1 (6 bases). Trimming shortened V by 9 bases and J by 4 bases, and 13 bases separated the two germline ends. The CDR3 covers 13 residues. Germline V gene lookup returns CDR1 SGHTA and CDR2 FQGTGA. The CDR3: CASQTGENQPQHF. The CDR3 DNA sequence: TGTGCCAGTCAGACAGGCGAGAATCAGCCCCAGCATTTT.

V and J are TRBV30 and TRBJ1-2, with 10 bases fitting TRBD1. Germline V lookup: CDR1 GTSNPN, CDR2 SVGIG (reference sequence). The CDR3 has 15 amino acids. Unmatched junction bases numbered 8, after V lost 1 base and J lost 6 bases. CDR3 residues: CAWSEGVTGGNGYTF. The CDR3 coding sequence is TGTGCCTGGAGTGAAGGGGTGACAGGGGGCAATGGCTACACCTTC.

The chain joins TRBV6-5 to TRBJ1-1; 10 bases are a match to TRBD1. Germline loops: CDR1 MNHEY, CDR2 SVGAGI. Unmatched junction bases numbered 13, after V lost 2 bases and J lost 10 bases. This CDR3 contains 16 residues. The CDR3 bases are TGTGCCAGCAGTTACACACAACCGGGACAGGGGAAAGGAGCTTTCTTT. Amino acids: CASSYTQPGQGKGAFF.

The J gene is TRBJ2-7, the V gene TRBV6-6, with TRBD1 identical over 8 bases. J gave up 5 bases and V 7 bases, and 10 bases lay outside the gene matches. CDR3 length equals 14 residues. Germline-derived CDR1 and CDR2 are MNHNY and SVGAGI (reference sequence). Here the CDR3 DNA reads TGTGCCAGCACCGACAGGGGTTTCAGCCACGAGCAGTACTTC. Translated: CASTDRGFSHEQYF.

The chain carries TRBV9 and TRBJ2-1, with no clear D. This CDR3 contains 13 residues. Germline lookup yields CDR1 SGDLS and CDR2 YYNGEE. V was trimmed by 0 bases and J by 9 bases, leaving 10 bases between them. CDR3 nucleotide sequence: TGTGCCAGCAGCGTAGTACGAGATAGTGAGCAGTTCTTC. Translating it yields CASSVVRDSEQFF.

The chain has TRBV7-2 and TRBJ2-5; D call uncertain. The CDR3 extends over 12 amino acids. Trimming pared 1 base from V and 5 bases from J, leaving 5 bases between. Germline CDR1 reads SGHTA; CDR2 reads FQGNSA. For the CDR3, the DNA is TGTGCCAGCAGCTTAGTTCAGGAGACCCAGTACTTC. This sequence encodes CASSLVQETQYF.

The rearrangement links TRBV25-1 to TRBJ2-1; TRBD2 aligns across 7 bases. The germline gives CDR1 MGHDK, CDR2 SYGVNS. Trimming cost V 4 bases and J 4 bases; bases outside gene matches: 7. The CDR3 contains 15 residues. CDR3 in amino acids: CASSARGSGYNEQFF. The CDR3 DNA follows: TGTGCCAGCAGTGCGCGCGGGAGTGGTTACAATGAGCAGTTCTTC. The variable domain in full, completed from reference TRBV25-1 and TRBJ2-1, reads EADIYQTPRYLVIGTGKKITLECSQTMGHDKMYWYQQDPGMELHLIHYSYGVNSTEKGDLSSESTVSRIRTEHFPLTLESARPSHTSQYLCASSARGSGYNEQFFGPGTRLTVL.

The chain combines TRBV27 with TRBJ1-1; TRBD1 agrees at 9 bases. Germline trimming cut 2 bases from V and 4 bases from J; bases unmatched to any gene: 23. Per germline, CDR1 MNHEY and CDR2 SMNVEV (reference sequence). This CDR3 is built from 21 residues. This CDR3 is CASSLSAVVWDPQGARTEAFF. CDR3 in DNA: TGTGCCAGCAGTTTAAGTGCGGTGGTGTGGGACCCACAGGGGGCCCGCACTGAAGCTTTCTTT.

The chain couples TRBV28 to TRBJ1-5; D is possibly TRBD1 (6 bases). Germline values: CDR1 MDHEN, CDR2 SYDVKM. This CDR3 contains 14 residues. V lost 3 bases to trimming and J lost 6 bases, with 12 bases between them. In DNA form, the CDR3 reads TGTGCCAGCAGTTTTTCGGGGGGCTTTCAGCCCCAGCATTTT. The encoded protein is CASSFSGGFQPQHF.

CDR3 sequence: CASSPVSLAGDPYEQYF. CDR3 sequence (DNA): TGTGCCAGCAGCCCTGTCTCCCTAGCGGGAGACCCCTACGAGCAGTACTTC. The genes are TRBV14 and TRBJ2-7; 10 bases are a match to TRBD2. The trim removed 4 bases at V and 2 bases at J, leaving 11 bases unmatched. The CDR3 contains 17 residues. CDR1 and CDR2 from the germline V gene are SGHDN and FVKESK.

The genes are TRBV11-2 and TRBJ1-2, with 10 positions matching TRBD1. Unmatched junction bases numbered 3, after V lost 3 bases and J lost 2 bases. This CDR3 has 15 amino acids. CDR1 SGHAT and CDR2 FQNNGV come from the germline V gene. Here the CDR3 DNA reads TGTGCCAGCAGCTTGGCGGACAGGGGGAACTATGGCTACACCTTC. Its translation: CASSLADRGNYGYTF.

The chain couples TRBV18 to TRBJ2-7, with 7 bases matching TRBD2. Trimming removed 5 bases from V and 7 bases from J; junction bases left unmatched: 14. The V gene's germline CDR1 is KGHSH and CDR2 LQKENI. The CDR3 length is 15 residues. CDR3 bases: TGTGCCAGCTCATTTTCCCTAGCGGACTTCGGTGAGCAGTACGTC. This sequence encodes CASSFSLADFGEQYV.